This TCR beta chain is drawn from a study of T cells in Graves' hyperthyroidism and ophthalmopathy (dated by TCRdb to the late 2010s). In terms of the full investigation: To identify TCR V-J signatures that set the groups apart, the researchers used a discovery cohort of 90 to 100 patients, made up of about 44 with Graves' ophthalmopathy and 57 with stable Graves' hyperthyroidism. Whether ophthalmopathy could be predicted prospectively was tested in an independent validation cohort made up of roughly 19 hyperthyroidism patients plus 17 patients who later progressed to ophthalmopathy. The 100 or so discovery patients were divided at random into training and test sets in a 7:3 ratio. The study also compared thyroid tissue and blood T-cell repertoires from over 5 Graves' hyperthyroidism patients. After sampling, hyperthyroidism patients received methimazole starting at 30 mg daily, and ophthalmopathy patients received high-dose intravenous methylprednisolone. According to the paper, TCR Vbeta CDR3 sequencing was carried out on about 140 peripheral blood samples, which came from under 50 ophthalmopathy, some 73 hyperthyroidism and roughly 17 progressor patients. What the research found in general, with its limitations: In validation, the model predicted progression to ophthalmopathy a median of approximately 6.3 months before onset, with around 70% sensitivity and more than 72% specificity. Most expanded thyroid clonotypes (frequency above 0.001) were also found in blood, which suggests that blood repertoires may mirror thyroid immune responses. Sample size was not statistically predetermined, and blinding of investigators to group allocation was not performed. Ophthalmopathy was separated from stable hyperthyroidism by a 13 V-J signature model, with roughly 88% sensitivity and roughly 81% specificity obtained in cross-validation and 80%/75% obtained in testing.

The CDR3 spans 13 residues, from the cysteine through the phenylalanine. The CDR3 DNA has 39 bases and is translated from base 1. CDR1 and CDR2, per the germline V gene, are SQVTM and ANQGSEA. Exclusion was applied to patients with uncontrolled infections, other autoimmune diseases, pregnancy or lactation. Diagnoses were based on clinical symptoms, serum thyroxine and TRAb, thyroid ultrasound and orbital computed tomography. Total RNA was extracted using Trizol reagent, and RNA quality was assessed on an Agilent 2100 Bioanalyzer. Worth noting for this clonotype: Its specific antigen is unknown. The junction departs from germline at one end; a sequencing error may be responsible.

TCR beta CDR3 regions were amplified from RNA transcripts. A first-round RT-PCR of the TCR CDR3 used the HTBI primer set with the Qiagen OneStep RT-PCR kit. A second multiplex PCR round built the libraries, followed by size selection and purification. Sequencing of the libraries was done on an Illumina HiSeq2000 using paired-end 100 bp reads. The paper's data handling went like this. SOAPnuke was used to process the raw data, throwing out any read that contained adapters or uncalled bases, had a mean Phred below 15, or lacked an exact constant-primer or identifier match. COPE v1.2.5 was used to merge the high-quality paired reads, and each unique nucleotide sequence was defined as a clonotype. Clonotypes were aligned to IMGT TRBV, TRBD and TRBJ reference segments using MiTCR v1.1. The analysis included only V-J combinations with a frequency above 0.0001, which together covered 99.2% of the repertoires. A TCS score was defined as the ratio of F50 (clonal expansion) to E x V (chaos), with BLOSUM62-based TCRdist applied between CDR3 peptides within each V-J. Welch's t-statistics and random forest reduced roughly 530 V-J features to roughly 13, which were used in a naive Bayes classifier (R e1071). The Morisita-Horn index was used to measure how similar the thyroid and blood repertoires were. In-frame beta chains were kept once TCRdb had trimmed the public reads at Q25 with fastp and called clones with MiXCR. Identical CDR3 proteins give one entry, which carries the most common genes and DNA. The V and J calls were determined by TCRdb, not by the authors. This sample comprises 500,000 to 600,000 distinct CDR3 sequences, 35% to 55% of them detected only once. Of the sample, under 20% falls within the top ten clones.

The sequencing sample was made of peripheral blood or thyroid tissue (not recorded which). The rearranged chain carries TRBV29-1 and TRBJ2-5, with the D segment possibly TRBD1 or TRBD2, each aligning over 5 bases. This receptor was obtained from an adult woman with Graves' disease, either hyperthyroidism or ophthalmopathy (not recorded which). The DNA sequence is given as TGCAGCGTTGGACAGTTCGCGAGGGAGACCCTGTACTTC. It encodes CSVGQFARETLYF.